The 7 T cell receptor beta chains below all came from one sample that was sequenced in a study of OX40 agonist ivuxolimab in advanced cancers. Here immunoSEQ multiplex PCR was the method, and the copy in TCRdb shows in-frame clones only, minus some. The sample has tens of thousands of clones; approximately 85% are singletons. The source was CD4+ or CD8+ T cells sorted from blood, collected in a trial of the OX40 agonist ivuxolimab. The receptors here all came from an adult with an advanced solid tumor such as melanoma, head and neck, liver or kidney cancer.

This sequence joins TRBV18 and TRBJ1-1; no reliable D call. Germline V gives CDR1 KGHSH, CDR2 LQKENI. The ends were cut back, 2 bases at V and 6 bases at J, with 19 bases in the middle. The CDR3 loop spans 16 amino acids. CDR3 nucleotide sequence: TGTGCCAGCTCACCAAATCTGAAGGGAGGGTTCCCTGAAGCTTTCTTT. Protein: CASSPNLKGGFPEAFF.

This clone came up once. Other DNA variants within this sample encode the same CDR3. The genes are TRBV18 and TRBJ2-5; D uncertain. The CDR3 loop spans 14 amino acids. The V and J ends lost 3 bases and 2 bases respectively, with 10 bases between them. Germline V lookup: CDR1 KGHSH, CDR2 LQKENI. This CDR3 is CASSPGTGQETQYF. CDR3 in DNA: TGTGCCAGCTCACCCGGTACCGGGCAAGAGACCCAGTACTTC.

The V and J genes are TRBV9 and TRBJ2-1; D perhaps matches TRBD1 (5 bases). The CDR3 is 15 residues long. V lost 1 base, J lost 2 bases, and 10 bases lay in between. Germline CDR1 and CDR2: SGDLS and YYNGEE. The CDR3 is CASSVMGLTYNEQFF. The DNA for the CDR3 is TGTGCCAGCAGCGTAATGGGGCTCACCTACAATGAGCAGTTCTTC.

The chain employs TRBV27 and TRBJ2-3; TRBD1 matches at 7 bases. The length of the CDR3 is 14 residues. The junction had 16 bases not matched to a gene; V was cut back by 5 bases and J by 14 bases. Germline CDR1 is MNHEY and CDR2 is SMNVEV (reference sequence). The chain's CDR3 is CASSTSRGTAPGYF. CDR3 nucleotide sequence: TGTGCCAGCAGTACCTCCAGGGGGACGGCCCCGGGGTATTTT.

In DNA, the CDR3 is TGTGCCAGCAGTTTTATGGAGAACTATGGCTACACCTTC. This translates into CASSFMENYGYTF. V usage is TRBV6-5 and J usage is TRBJ1-2, with unresolved D. Deletions cut 4 bases from V and 2 bases from J, with 8 bases between. The V gene's germline CDR1 is MNHEY and CDR2 SVGAGI. The CDR3 loop spans 13 amino acids.

This clone was seen just once. V gene TRBV5-6 combines with J gene TRBJ2-2; no firm D call. Germline assignment: CDR1 SGHDT and CDR2 YYEEEE. The CDR3 runs to 16 residues. Trimming shortened V by 0 bases and J by 4 bases, and 13 bases separated the two germline ends. For the CDR3, the DNA is TGTGCCAGCAGCTTGGAGGTGGGAATTTTCACCGGGGAGCTGTTTTTT. It yields the protein CASSLEVGIFTGELFF.

There are a few counts of this clone. The V and J genes are TRBV5-1 and TRBJ1-6; D is undetermined. CDR1 is SGHRS and CDR2 is YFSETQ in the germline V gene. The V end was cut by 2 bases, the J end by 7 bases, with 7 bases between. The CDR3 runs to 13 residues. CDR3 bases: TGCGCCAGCAGCTTTGTACGCAATTCACCCCTCCACTTT. Protein product: CASSFVRNSPLHF. The variable domain in full, completed from reference TRBV5-1 and TRBJ1-6, reads KAGVTQTPRYLIKTRGQQVTLSCSPISGHRSVSWYQQTPGQGLQFLFEYFSETQRNKGNFPGRFSGRQFSNSRSEMNVSTLELGDSALYLCASSFVRNSPLHFGNGTRLTVT.